This TCR beta chain originates from a study of control samples from healthy donors and cancer patients. This clone was seen just once. CDR3 length: 16 residues. The germline CDR1 and CDR2 sequences are SGHVS and FNYEAQ. J was trimmed by 1 base and V by 5 bases; bases with no gene match: 7. Profiling relied on immunoSEQ multiplex PCR, and the TCRdb table lists in-frame clones only, not all of them. The sample carries around 99,000 clones, around nine tenths recorded once. The sample comprised blood. This receptor was taken from a human donor in good health. The donor label of this sample is uncertain. The chain couples TRBV7-6 to TRBJ2-1, with 8 bases aligning to TRBD2. The CDR3 sequence: CASSPYSGDSYNEQFF. CDR3 bases: TGTGCCAGCAGCCCCTATAGCGGGGATTCCTACAATGAGCAGTTCTTC.